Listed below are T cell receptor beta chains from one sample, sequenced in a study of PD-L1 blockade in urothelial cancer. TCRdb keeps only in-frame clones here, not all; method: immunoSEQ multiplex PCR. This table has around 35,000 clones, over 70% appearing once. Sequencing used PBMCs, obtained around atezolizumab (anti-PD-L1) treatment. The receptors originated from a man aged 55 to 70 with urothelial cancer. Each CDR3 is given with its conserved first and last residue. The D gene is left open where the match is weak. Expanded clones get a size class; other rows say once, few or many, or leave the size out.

CDR3nt: TGTGCCAGCAGCCGCCCCGGGACTGATTCCTACGAGCAGTACTTC
CDR3aa: CASSRPGTDSYEQYF
d_gene: NA
j_gene: TRBJ2-7
len: 15
abundance: NA
v_gene: TRBV14

CDR3nt: TGTGCCTGGAGTGTCCACGGGGTGTACGGCTACACCTTC
CDR3aa: CAWSVHGVYGYTF
d_gene: NA
j_gene: TRBJ1-2
len: 13
abundance: NA
v_gene: TRBV30

CDR3nt: TGTGCCAGCAGCGTAGCTGGGGGGGGCTACGAGCAGTACTTC
CDR3aa: CASSVAGGGYEQYF
d_gene: TRBD2
j_gene: TRBJ2-7
len: 14
abundance: NA
v_gene: TRBV9

CDR3nt: TGTGCCAGCAGCGAGAGACAGGGCAGGGTGCAGTACTTC
CDR3aa: CASSERQGRVQYF
d_gene: TRBD1
j_gene: TRBJ2-7
len: 13
abundance: NA
v_gene: TRBV7-2

CDR3nt: TGTGCCAGCAGCACGGGGACAGGGGATAATGGCTACACCTTC
CDR3aa: CASSTGTGDNGYTF
d_gene: TRBD1
j_gene: TRBJ1-2
len: 14
abundance: NA
v_gene: TRBV7-3

CDR3nt: TGTGCCAGCAGCCCTGGCTGGGATACGCAGTATTTT
CDR3aa: CASSPGWDTQYF
d_gene: NA
j_gene: TRBJ2-3
len: 12
abundance: once
v_gene: TRBV7-3

CDR3nt: TGTGCCAGCAGCCGGCACAGGGACGAAACCTCTAACTATGGCTACACCTTC
CDR3aa: CASSRHRDETSNYGYTF
d_gene: NA
j_gene: TRBJ1-2
len: 17
abundance: NA
v_gene: TRBV28

CDR3nt: TGCAGCGTTACCCGGGACAGAAGCACAGATACGCAGTATTTT
CDR3aa: CSVTRDRSTDTQYF
d_gene: TRBD1
j_gene: TRBJ2-3
len: 14
abundance: NA
v_gene: TRBV29-1

CDR3nt: TGTGCCAGCAGCCAATTAGCGACAGGGGGTCGAAATGAGCAGTTCTTC
CDR3aa: CASSQLATGGRNEQFF
d_gene: TRBD1
j_gene: TRBJ2-1
len: 16
abundance: NA
v_gene: TRBV4-2

CDR3nt: TGTGCCAGCTCACCTAGGTCCCTAGGCAGGGTCCCCAATCAGCCCCAGCATTTT
CDR3aa: CASSPRSLGRVPNQPQHF
d_gene: NA
j_gene: TRBJ1-5
len: 18
abundance: NA
v_gene: TRBV18

CDR3nt: TGTGCCAGCAGCGTCCTAGCGGAGAGGGGTTGGGATACGCAGTATTTT
CDR3aa: CASSVLAERGWDTQYF
d_gene: TRBD2
j_gene: TRBJ2-3
len: 16
abundance: NA
v_gene: TRBV9

CDR3nt: TGTGCCAGCAGCTTCCAGGGACTAGCGGGCATGTACGAGCAGTACTTC
CDR3aa: CASSFQGLAGMYEQYF
d_gene: TRBD2
j_gene: TRBJ2-7
len: 16
abundance: NA
v_gene: TRBV7-3

CDR3nt: TGTGCCAGCAGTGAATCTAGCGGGACGTCCCAGTACTTC
CDR3aa: CASSESSGTSQYF
d_gene: TRBD2
j_gene: TRBJ2-5
len: 13
abundance: NA
v_gene: TRBV6-4

CDR3nt: TGTGCCAGCAGCCAGATGGGACAAAAAACGCTGGAAGCTTTCTTT
CDR3aa: CASSQMGQKTLEAFF
d_gene: NA
j_gene: TRBJ1-1
len: 15
abundance: NA
v_gene: TRBV4-2

CDR3nt: TGCGCCAGCAGCTTGGACAGGGCGAGCCAGCCCCAGCATTTT
CDR3aa: CASSLDRASQPQHF
d_gene: NA
j_gene: TRBJ1-5
len: 14
abundance: NA
v_gene: TRBV5-1

CDR3nt: TGTGCCAGCAGTTACGGTGTGGCGGGAGACGGCTACGAGCAGTACTTC
CDR3aa: CASSYGVAGDGYEQYF
d_gene: TRBD2
j_gene: TRBJ2-7
len: 16
abundance: NA
v_gene: TRBV6-6

CDR3nt: TGTGCCAGCAGCTCAACAGGGGATATGACCGGGGAGCTGTTTTTT
CDR3aa: CASSSTGDMTGELFF
d_gene: TRBD1
j_gene: TRBJ2-2
len: 15
abundance: few
v_gene: TRBV7-3

CDR3nt: TGTGCCAGCAGCGCGACTAGCGGGGGATTCTCCTACAATGAGCAGTTCTTC
CDR3aa: CASSATSGGFSYNEQFF
d_gene: TRBD2
j_gene: TRBJ2-1
len: 17
abundance: once
v_gene: TRBV7-2

CDR3nt: TGTGCCAGCAGCTTAGAGTACAGTTACAATGAGCAGTTCTTC
CDR3aa: CASSLEYSYNEQFF
d_gene: NA
j_gene: TRBJ2-1
len: 14
abundance: NA
v_gene: TRBV7-2

CDR3nt: TGTGCCAGCAGTTTCACAGGGCAGGTCTTATATGGCTACACCTTC
CDR3aa: CASSFTGQVLYGYTF
d_gene: NA
j_gene: TRBJ1-2
len: 15
abundance: NA
v_gene: TRBV27

CDR3nt: TGTGCCAGCAGTCCGGGGGTCGCTGAGCAGTTCTTC
CDR3aa: CASSPGVAEQFF
d_gene: NA
j_gene: TRBJ2-1
len: 12
abundance: NA
v_gene: TRBV7-2

CDR3nt: TGTGCCAGCAGAAAAGGACGACAGGGGAGCTCCTACAATGAGCAGTTCTTC
CDR3aa: CASRKGRQGSSYNEQFF
d_gene: TRBD1
j_gene: TRBJ2-1
len: 17
abundance: few
v_gene: TRBV27

CDR3nt: TGTGCCAGCAGCGCGACGACAGGCGGGGGGACAGATACGCAGTATTTT
CDR3aa: CASSATTGGGTDTQYF
d_gene: TRBD2
j_gene: TRBJ2-3
len: 16
abundance: NA
v_gene: TRBV9

CDR3nt: TGTGCCAGCTCACCTACACAGGCCACAAATGAAAAACTGTTTTTT
CDR3aa: CASSPTQATNEKLFF
d_gene: NA
j_gene: TRBJ1-4
len: 15
abundance: NA
v_gene: TRBV18

CDR3nt: TGTGCCAGCAGCTTAGTGACCGGGGAGGGTGGGGGCCGATACGAGCAGTACTTC
CDR3aa: CASSLVTGEGGGRYEQYF
d_gene: NA
j_gene: TRBJ2-7
len: 18
abundance: NA
v_gene: TRBV7-9

CDR3nt: TGTGCCTGGAAGACAGGGCCAGCCACTGAAGCTTTCTTT
CDR3aa: CAWKTGPATEAFF
d_gene: TRBD1
j_gene: TRBJ1-1
len: 13
abundance: NA
v_gene: TRBV30

CDR3nt: TGTGCCTGGATGGGGTCCTTCCCGGGACAGCCTAATGAAAAACTGTTTTTT
CDR3aa: CAWMGSFPGQPNEKLFF
d_gene: TRBD1
j_gene: TRBJ1-4
len: 17
abundance: NA
v_gene: TRBV30

CDR3nt: TGTGCCAGCAGCTCGCCGAGGACAGGGGGCTACAATGAGCAGTTCTTC
CDR3aa: CASSSPRTGGYNEQFF
d_gene: TRBD1
j_gene: TRBJ2-1
len: 16
abundance: NA
v_gene: TRBV7-9

CDR3nt: TGTGCTAGCAGGGCGGGACCTCAAGAGACCCAGTACTTC
CDR3aa: CASRAGPQETQYF
d_gene: NA
j_gene: TRBJ2-5
len: 13
abundance: once
v_gene: TRBV7-7

CDR3nt: TGTGCCATCAGTGCGACTAGCGGCAACACCGGGGAGCTGTTTTTT
CDR3aa: CAISATSGNTGELFF
d_gene: TRBD2
j_gene: TRBJ2-2
len: 15
abundance: few
v_gene: TRBV10-3

CDR3nt: TGCAGCCATACGAAAATAGCCCTCCAAGGCGAGACCCAGTACTTC
CDR3aa: CSHTKIALQGETQYF
d_gene: NA
j_gene: TRBJ2-5
len: 15
abundance: NA
v_gene: TRBV29-1

CDR3nt: TGTGCCAGCAGTGCCCCGGGACAGCCGGCCCACGAGCAGTACTTC
CDR3aa: CASSAPGQPAHEQYF
d_gene: TRBD1
j_gene: TRBJ2-7
len: 15
abundance: NA
v_gene: TRBV28

CDR3nt: TGTGCCAGCAGCGCCGGACAGGGGGCAGATACGCAGTATTTT
CDR3aa: CASSAGQGADTQYF
d_gene: TRBD1
j_gene: TRBJ2-3
len: 14
abundance: NA
v_gene: TRBV5-8

CDR3nt: TGCGCCAGCAGCTTGGATGGCAGACTGTATGGCTACACCTTC
CDR3aa: CASSLDGRLYGYTF
d_gene: NA
j_gene: TRBJ1-2
len: 14
abundance: NA
v_gene: TRBV5-1

CDR3nt: TGCAGCGTTCCGACCGGAGGGCAGGTTTATGGCTACACCTTC
CDR3aa: CSVPTGGQVYGYTF
d_gene: NA
j_gene: TRBJ1-2
len: 14
abundance: NA
v_gene: TRBV29-1

CDR3nt: TGTGCCAGTAGTATAGAAGGGGAATACCATGAGCAGTTCTTC
CDR3aa: CASSIEGEYHEQFF
d_gene: NA
j_gene: TRBJ2-1
len: 14
abundance: NA
v_gene: TRBV19

CDR3nt: TGTGCCAGCAGCTTAGGACCAGCGGGAGGGGACAATGAGCAGTTCTTC
CDR3aa: CASSLGPAGGDNEQFF
d_gene: TRBD2
j_gene: TRBJ2-1
len: 16
abundance: once
v_gene: TRBV7-9

CDR3nt: TGTGCCAGTACCGGGACACGGACAATCTATGGCTACACCTTC
CDR3aa: CASTGTRTIYGYTF
d_gene: NA
j_gene: TRBJ1-2
len: 14
abundance: NA
v_gene: TRBV19

CDR3nt: TGTGCCAGCAGTGGTAAGGTCGGCGGGAGTAACGATGAGCAGTTCTTC
CDR3aa: CASSGKVGGSNDEQFF
d_gene: TRBD2
j_gene: TRBJ2-1
len: 16
abundance: NA
v_gene: TRBV6-4

CDR3nt: TGTGCCAGCAGCCTTCAGTACTTC
CDR3aa: CASSLQYF
d_gene: NA
j_gene: TRBJ2-7
len: 8
abundance: NA
v_gene: TRBV28

CDR3nt: TGTGCCAGCAGCTCCAGGGAGGACACTGAAGCTTTCTTT
CDR3aa: CASSSREDTEAFF
d_gene: NA
j_gene: TRBJ1-1
len: 13
abundance: NA
v_gene: TRBV7-6

CDR3nt: TGTGCCACTTCCAAAGGAGGGTGGAATTCACCCCTCCACTTT
CDR3aa: CATSKGGWNSPLHF
d_gene: NA
j_gene: TRBJ1-6
len: 14
abundance: NA
v_gene: TRBV27

CDR3nt: TGTGCCAGCAGGTGGACATTTCAAGAGACCCAGTACTTC
CDR3aa: CASRWTFQETQYF
d_gene: NA
j_gene: TRBJ2-5
len: 13
abundance: NA
v_gene: TRBV28

CDR3nt: TGTGCCAGCAGCTCAAGGGGGGGGAGGGCCTACAATGAGCAGTTCTTC
CDR3aa: CASSSRGGRAYNEQFF
d_gene: NA
j_gene: TRBJ2-1
len: 16
abundance: NA
v_gene: TRBV7-9

CDR3nt: TGTGCCAGCAGTGCAGAGGGCTCTGGCTACACCTTC
CDR3aa: CASSAEGSGYTF
d_gene: NA
j_gene: TRBJ1-2
len: 12
abundance: NA
v_gene: TRBV11-2